These 4 T cell receptor beta chains originate from one sample sequenced in a study of beta chain features in type 1 diabetes. Study-wide points: Across all four CD4+ subsets, people with type 1 diabetes showed modestly shorter TCRB CDR3s.

cDNA synthesis used the whole RNA isolate, giving expressed TCRB sequences. Libraries were prepared by immunoSEQ multiplex PCR; TCRdb keeps only in-frame clonotypes and omits some of them. The sample includes 150,000 to 200,000 clones, roughly 60% of them seen just once. Their antigens are not known. What was sequenced was naive CD4+ T cells from blood. Receptors originate from a man in his thirties or forties with type 1 diabetes.

The V gene is TRBV5-1, the J gene TRBJ2-4; a possible D gene is TRBD2 (5 bases). Germline V gives CDR1 SGHRS, CDR2 YFSETQ. The CDR3 is 14 residues long. Trimming pared 0 bases from V and 1 base from J, leaving 5 bases between. CDR3: CASSLGGAKNIQYF. As DNA, the CDR3 is TGCGCCAGCAGCTTGGGAGGGGCCAAAAACATTCAGTACTTC.

This rearrangement joins TRBV5-1 to TRBJ2-6, with D unresolved. The germline V gene encodes CDR1 SGHRS and CDR2 YFSETQ. Trimming left V 4 bases short and J 0 bases short, with 8 bases between. This CDR3 is built from 15 residues. CDR3 coding DNA: TGCGCCAGCAGCCTTCTGGACTCTGGGGCCAACGTCCTGACTTTC. This translates into CASSLLDSGANVLTF.

The V and J genes are TRBV7-9 and TRBJ2-1; perhaps TRBD1 as D (5 bases). The CDR3 sequence is 15 residues long. The germline V gene encodes CDR1 SEHNR and CDR2 FQNEAQ (reference sequence). The V end lost 5 bases, the J end lost 1 base, and 12 bases lay between the germline ends. Here the CDR3 reads CASSVGQASYNEQFF. DNA of the CDR3: TGTGCCAGCAGCGTAGGACAAGCATCCTACAATGAGCAGTTCTTC.

The CDR3 region is CASSVQLNTEAFF. CDR3 nucleotides: TGTGCCAGCAGTGTACAGCTGAACACTGAAGCTTTCTTT. This chain joins TRBV2 and TRBJ1-1, with D unresolved. Trimming left V 4 bases short and J 0 bases short, with 6 bases between. This CDR3 spans 13 amino acids. Germline assignment: CDR1 SNHLY and CDR2 FYNNEI.